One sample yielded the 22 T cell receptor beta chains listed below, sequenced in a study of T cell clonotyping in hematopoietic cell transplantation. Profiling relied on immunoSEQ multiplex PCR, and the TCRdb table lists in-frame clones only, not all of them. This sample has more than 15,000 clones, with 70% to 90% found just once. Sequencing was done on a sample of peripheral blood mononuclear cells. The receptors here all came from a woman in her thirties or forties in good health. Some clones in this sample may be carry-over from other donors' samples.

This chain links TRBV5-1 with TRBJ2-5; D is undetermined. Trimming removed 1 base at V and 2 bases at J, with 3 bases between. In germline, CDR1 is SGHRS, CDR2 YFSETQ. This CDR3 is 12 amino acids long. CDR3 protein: CASSLWQETQYF. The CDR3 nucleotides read TGCGCCAGCAGCTTGTGGCAAGAGACCCAGTACTTC.

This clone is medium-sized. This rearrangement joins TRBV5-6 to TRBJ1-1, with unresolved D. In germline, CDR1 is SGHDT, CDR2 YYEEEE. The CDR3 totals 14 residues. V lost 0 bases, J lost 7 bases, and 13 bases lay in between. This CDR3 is CASSLGETYGEAFF. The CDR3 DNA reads TGTGCCAGCAGCTTGGGGGAGACCTATGGTGAAGCTTTCTTT.

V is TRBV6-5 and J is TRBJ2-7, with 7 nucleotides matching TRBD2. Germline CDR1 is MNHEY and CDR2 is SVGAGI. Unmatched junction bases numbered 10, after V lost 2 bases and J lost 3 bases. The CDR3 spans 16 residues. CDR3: CASSYGGGDIGYEQYF. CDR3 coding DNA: TGTGCCAGCAGTTACGGGGGAGGGGATATCGGCTACGAGCAGTACTTC.

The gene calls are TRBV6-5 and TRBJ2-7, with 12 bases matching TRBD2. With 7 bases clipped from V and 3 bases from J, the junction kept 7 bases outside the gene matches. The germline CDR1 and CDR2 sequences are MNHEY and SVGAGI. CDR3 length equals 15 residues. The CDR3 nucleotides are TGTGCCAGCAACCCTAGCGGGAGGGCCGTCTACGAGCAGTACTTC. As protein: CASNPSGRAVYEQYF.

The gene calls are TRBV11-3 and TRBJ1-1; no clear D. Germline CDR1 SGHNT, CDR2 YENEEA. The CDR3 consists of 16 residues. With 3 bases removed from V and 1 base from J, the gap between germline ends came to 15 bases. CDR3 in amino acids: CASSLADARGNTEAFF. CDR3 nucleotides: TGTGCCAGCAGCTTGGCCGACGCACGAGGGAACACTGAAGCTTTCTTT.

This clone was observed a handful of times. CDR3 amino acids: CASSSRDREAYEQYF. CDR3 DNA: TGTGCCAGTAGCTCCCGGGACAGGGAAGCCTACGAGCAGTACTTC. The V and J genes are TRBV19 and TRBJ2-7, with TRBD1 identical over 9 bases. Trimming at V came to 6 bases and at J to 2 bases, leaving 8 bases not matched to a gene. CDR3 length: 15 residues. Germline values: CDR1 LNHDA, CDR2 SQIVND (reference sequence).

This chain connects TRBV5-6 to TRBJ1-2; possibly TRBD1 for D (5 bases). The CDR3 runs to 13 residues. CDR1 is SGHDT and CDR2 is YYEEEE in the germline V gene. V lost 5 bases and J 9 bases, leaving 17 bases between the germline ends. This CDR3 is CASSLRAGISYTF. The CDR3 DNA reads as TGTGCCAGCAGTTTGAGGGCAGGGATAAGCTACACCTTC. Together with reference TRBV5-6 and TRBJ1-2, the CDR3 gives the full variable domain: DAGVTQSPTHLIKTRGQQVTLRCSPKSGHDTVSWYQQALGQGPQFIFQYYEEEERQRGNFPDRFSGHQFPNYSSELNVNALLLGDSALYLCASSLRAGISYTFGSGTRLTVV.

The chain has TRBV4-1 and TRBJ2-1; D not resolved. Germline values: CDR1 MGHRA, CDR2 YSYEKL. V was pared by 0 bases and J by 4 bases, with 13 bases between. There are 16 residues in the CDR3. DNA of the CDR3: TGCGCCAGCAGCCAAGAAGCCTCAAGTCATTACAATGAGCAGTTCTTC. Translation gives CASSQEASSHYNEQFF.

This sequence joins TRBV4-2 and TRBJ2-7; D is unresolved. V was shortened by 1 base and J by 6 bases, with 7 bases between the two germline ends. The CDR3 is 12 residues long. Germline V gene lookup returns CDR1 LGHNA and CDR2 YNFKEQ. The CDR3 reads CASSQGSGEQYF. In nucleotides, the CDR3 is TGTGCCAGCAGCCAAGGCAGTGGCGAGCAGTACTTC.

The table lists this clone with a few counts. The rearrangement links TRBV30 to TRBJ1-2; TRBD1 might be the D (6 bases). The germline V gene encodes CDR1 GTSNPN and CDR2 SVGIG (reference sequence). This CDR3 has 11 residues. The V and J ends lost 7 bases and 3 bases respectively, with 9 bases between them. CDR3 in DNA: TGTGCCTATCGGACAGACTATGGCTACACCTTC. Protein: CAYRTDYGYTF.

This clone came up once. This CDR3 reads CAWSARVSGEAFF. CDR3 in DNA: TGTGCCTGGAGCGCACGTGTTTCTGGTGAAGCTTTCTTT. This chain uses TRBV30 with TRBJ1-1; D is undetermined. Germline V CDR1 and CDR2: GTSNPN, SVGIG (reference sequence). The CDR3 loop spans 13 amino acids. V dropped 3 bases and J dropped 7 bases, with 15 bases sitting between them.

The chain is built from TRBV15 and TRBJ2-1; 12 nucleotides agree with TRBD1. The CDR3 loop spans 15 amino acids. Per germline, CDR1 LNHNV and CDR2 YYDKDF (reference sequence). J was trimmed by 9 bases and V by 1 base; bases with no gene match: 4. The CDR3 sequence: CATSRVGQGAGEQFF. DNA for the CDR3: TGTGCCACCAGCAGAGTGGGACAGGGGGCTGGTGAGCAGTTCTTC.

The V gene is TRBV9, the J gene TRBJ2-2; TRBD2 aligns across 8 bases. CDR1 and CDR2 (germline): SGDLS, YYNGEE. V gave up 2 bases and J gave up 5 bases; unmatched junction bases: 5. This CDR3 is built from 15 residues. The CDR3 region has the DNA TGTGCCAGCAGCGTCCAGTCTAGCGGGACCGGGGAGCTGTTTTTT. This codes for CASSVQSSGTGELFF. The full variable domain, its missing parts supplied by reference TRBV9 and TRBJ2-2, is DSGVTQTPKHLITATGQRVTLRCSPRSGDLSVYWYQQSLDQGLQFLIQYYNGEERAKGNILERFSAQQFPDLHSELNLSSLELGDSALYFCASSVQSSGTGELFFGEGSRLTVL.

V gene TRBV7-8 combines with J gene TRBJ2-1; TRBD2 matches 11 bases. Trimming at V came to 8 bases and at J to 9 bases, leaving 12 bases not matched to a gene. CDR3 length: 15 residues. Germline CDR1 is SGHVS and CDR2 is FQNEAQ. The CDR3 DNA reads TGTGCCAGCCTCATGGGGGCTAGCGGGAGGACTGAGCAGTTCTTC. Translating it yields CASLMGASGRTEQFF. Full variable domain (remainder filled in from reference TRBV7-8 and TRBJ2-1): GAGVSQSPRYKVAKRGQDVALRCDPISGHVSLFWYQQALGQGPEFLTYFQNEAQLDKSGLPSDRFFAERPEGSVSTLKIQRTQQEDSAVYLCASLMGASGRTEQFFGPGTRLTVL.

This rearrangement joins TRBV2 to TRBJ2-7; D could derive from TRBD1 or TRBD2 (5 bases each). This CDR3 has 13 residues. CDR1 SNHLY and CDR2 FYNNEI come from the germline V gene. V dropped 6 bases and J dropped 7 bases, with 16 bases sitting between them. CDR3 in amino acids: CASSGNRGEEQYF. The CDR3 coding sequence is TGTGCCAGCAGCGGAAACCGGGGCGAGGAGCAGTACTTC.

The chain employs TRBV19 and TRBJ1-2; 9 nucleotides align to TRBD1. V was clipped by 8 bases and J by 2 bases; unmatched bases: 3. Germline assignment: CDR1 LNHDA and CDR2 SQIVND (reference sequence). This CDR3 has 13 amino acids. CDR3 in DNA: TGTGCCAGTTCCGGACAGGGGAACTATGGCTACACCTTC. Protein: CASSGQGNYGYTF.

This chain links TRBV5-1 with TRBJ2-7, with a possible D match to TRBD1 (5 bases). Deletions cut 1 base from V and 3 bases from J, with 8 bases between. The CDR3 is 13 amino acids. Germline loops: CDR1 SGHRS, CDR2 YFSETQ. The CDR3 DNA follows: TGCGCCAGCAGCTTGCTCGACAGCTACGAGCAGTACTTC. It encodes CASSLLDSYEQYF.

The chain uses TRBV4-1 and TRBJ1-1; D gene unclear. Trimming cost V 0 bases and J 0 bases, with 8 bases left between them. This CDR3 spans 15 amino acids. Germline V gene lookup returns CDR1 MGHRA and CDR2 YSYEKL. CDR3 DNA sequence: TGCGCCAGCAGCCAAGAGATGGGGTTGAACACTGAAGCTTTCTTT. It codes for CASSQEMGLNTEAFF.

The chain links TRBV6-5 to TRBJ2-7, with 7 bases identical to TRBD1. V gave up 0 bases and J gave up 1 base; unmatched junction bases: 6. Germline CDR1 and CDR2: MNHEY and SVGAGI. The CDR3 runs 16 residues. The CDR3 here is CASSYSYPGQSYEQYF. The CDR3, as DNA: TGTGCCAGCAGTTACTCCTATCCGGGACAGTCCTACGAGCAGTACTTC.

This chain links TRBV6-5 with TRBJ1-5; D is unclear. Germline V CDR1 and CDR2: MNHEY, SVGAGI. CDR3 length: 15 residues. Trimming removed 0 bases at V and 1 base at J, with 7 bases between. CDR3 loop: CASSYSSESNQPQHF. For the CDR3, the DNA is TGTGCCAGCAGTTACTCGTCAGAAAGCAATCAGCCCCAGCATTTT.

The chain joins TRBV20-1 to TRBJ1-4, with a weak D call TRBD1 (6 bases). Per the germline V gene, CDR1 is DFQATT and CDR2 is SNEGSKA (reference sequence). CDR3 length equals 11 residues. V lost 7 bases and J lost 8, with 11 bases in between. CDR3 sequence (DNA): TGCAGTGGAAAACAGGGAGAAAAACTGTTTTTT. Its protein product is CSGKQGEKLFF.

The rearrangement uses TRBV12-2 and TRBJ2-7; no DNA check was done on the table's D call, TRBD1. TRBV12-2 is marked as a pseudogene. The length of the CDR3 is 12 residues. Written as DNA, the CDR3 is TGTGCAAGTCGAAATCTGACATACGAGCAGTACTTC. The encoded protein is CASRNLTYEQYF.